The 14 T cell receptor beta chains reported below all come from one sample, sequenced in a study of technical replicates of blood from a few donors. Data came from immunoSEQ multiplex PCR; TCRdb stores just in-frame clones and leaves some out. The data show around 79,000 clones, approximately 94% seen once. Sequenced sample: T cells isolated from PBMCs. Receptors originate from a human donor in good health.

This rearrangement joins TRBV7-3 to TRBJ1-1, with D unclear. This CDR3 contains 13 residues. Trimming stripped 2 bases from V and 1 base from J, with 5 bases between. From germline, CDR1 is SGHTA and CDR2 FQGTGA. The chain's CDR3 is CASSLSSNTEAFF. In DNA form, the CDR3 reads TGTGCCAGCAGCTTATCGTCGAACACTGAAGCTTTCTTT.

The rearrangement links TRBV7-6 to TRBJ2-1; 12 bases map to TRBD2. V lost 4 bases and J lost 2; bases outside the gene matches: 12. Germline CDR1 reads SGHVS; CDR2 reads FNYEAQ. This CDR3 spans 19 amino acids. CDR3 amino acids: CASSSTRASGGAAYNEQFF. CDR3 coding DNA: TGTGCCAGCAGCTCAACTCGGGCTAGCGGGGGGGCGGCCTACAATGAGCAGTTCTTC.

The chain has TRBV6-5 and TRBJ2-7, with 9 bases fitting TRBD2. The CDR3 consists of 15 residues. After removal of 1 base from V and 3 bases from J, the junction contained 4 bases not matched to a gene. Germline V CDR1 and CDR2: MNHEY, SVGAGI. In DNA form, the CDR3 reads TGTGCCAGCAGTTACTTAGCGGGGGCCGACTACGAGCAGTACTTC. Translation: CASSYLAGADYEQYF.

This chain connects TRBV2 to TRBJ2-7, with 9 positions matching TRBD1. The V and J ends lost 7 bases and 6 bases, in that order; junction bases with no gene match: 13. This CDR3 region has 15 residues. CDR1 is SNHLY, CDR2 FYNNEI, per germline. CDR3 DNA sequence: TGTGCCAGCACGACTCGTCGACAGGGGGGCGCCGAGCAGTACTTC. It codes for CASTTRRQGGAEQYF.

The gene calls are TRBV5-6 and TRBJ2-1; 8 nucleotides match TRBD1. Germline CDR1 reads SGHDT; CDR2 reads YYEEEE. J lost 2 bases, V lost 0 bases, and 1 base had no gene match. There are 15 residues in the CDR3. The CDR3 nucleotides are TGTGCCAGCAGCTTGGGGACAGGGACCTACAATGAGCAGTTCTTC. Amino acids: CASSLGTGTYNEQFF.

This sequence joins TRBV29-1 and TRBJ2-3, with 10 bases fitting TRBD1. J gave up 4 bases and V 7 bases, and 5 bases lay outside the gene matches. There are 13 residues in the CDR3. Looked up from germline, CDR1 is SQVTM and CDR2 is ANQGSEA. As DNA, the CDR3 is TGCAGCGCAGACAGGGGGCGCGCAGATACGCAGTATTTT. Translation: CSADRGRADTQYF.

This chain uses TRBV30 with TRBJ1-6; 8 bases align to TRBD1. This CDR3 region has 14 residues. The junction had 7 bases not matched to a gene; V was cut back by 5 bases and J by 7 bases. Germline lookup yields CDR1 GTSNPN and CDR2 SVGIG (reference sequence). CDR3 in amino acids: CAWLRDRTNSPLHF. The CDR3 DNA reads TGTGCCTGGTTGCGGGACAGGACGAATTCACCCCTCCACTTT. Full variable domain (remainder filled in from reference TRBV30 and TRBJ1-6): SQTIHQWPATLVQPVGSPLSLECTVEGTSNPNLYWYRQAAGRGLQLLFYSVGIGQISSEVPQNLSASRPQDRQFILSSKKLLLSDSGFYLCAWLRDRTNSPLHFGNGTRLTVT.

The rearrangement uses TRBV5-1 and TRBJ2-4, with a possible D match to TRBD1 (6 bases). Trimming removed 4 bases from V and 8 bases from J, with 34 bases in between. The CDR3 is 20 amino acids. CDR1 SGHRS and CDR2 YFSETQ come from the germline V gene. CDR3 DNA sequence: TGCGCCAGCAGCAGGAGGACAGTCGGTTCAACCCAAGCCCCTTACGACATTCAGTACTTC. Translating gives CASSRRTVGSTQAPYDIQYF. The entire variable domain, with the rest obtained from reference TRBV5-1 and TRBJ2-4, is as follows: KAGVTQTPRYLIKTRGQQVTLSCSPISGHRSVSWYQQTPGQGLQFLFEYFSETQRNKGNFPGRFSGRQFSNSRSEMNVSTLELGDSALYLCASSRRTVGSTQAPYDIQYFGAGTRLSVL.

The chain recombines TRBV19 with TRBJ1-1, with D possibly TRBD1 on 5 matching bases. The CDR3 has 13 residues. Germline V gene data show CDR1 as LNHDA and CDR2 as SQIVND (reference sequence). Trimming pared 7 bases from V and 5 bases from J, leaving 14 bases between. The CDR3, as DNA: TGTGCCAGTAATCAGGGCGAGTCTACTGAAGCTTTCTTT. Translation gives CASNQGESTEAFF. The full variable domain, with the rest looked up from reference TRBV19 and TRBJ1-1, is DGGITQSPKYLFRKEGQNVTLSCEQNLNHDAMYWYRQDPGQGLRLIYYSQIVNDFQKGDIAEGYSVSREKKESFPLTVTSAQKNPTAFYLCASNQGESTEAFFGQGTRLTVV.

The J gene is TRBJ2-3, the V gene TRBV2, with 8 bases fitting TRBD1. Germline V gene data show CDR1 as SNHLY and CDR2 as FYNNEI. J gave up 3 bases and V 5 bases, and 1 base lay outside the gene matches. CDR3 length: 13 residues. The CDR3 loop is CASSNRGTDTQYF. For the CDR3, the DNA is TGTGCCAGCAGTAACAGGGGGACAGATACGCAGTATTTT.

The rearrangement links TRBV28 to TRBJ2-7; 8 bases line up with TRBD2. Germline CDR1 reads MDHEN; CDR2 reads SYDVKM. V trimming: 5 bases; J trimming: 4 bases; junction bases outside the gene matches: 7. The CDR3 extends over 14 amino acids. The CDR3 nucleotides read TGTGCCAGCAGTCACGCCGGGACTAGGTACGAGCAGTACTTC. This gives the protein CASSHAGTRYEQYF.

The CDR3 nucleotides read TGTGCCAGCAGCGCCCGACAGGGGGGGAGCGGCAATCAGCCCCAGCATTTT. This encodes CASSARQGGSGNQPQHF. The chain recombines TRBV7-6 with TRBJ1-5, with 9 bases aligning to TRBD1. The CDR3 sequence is 17 residues long. Trimming took 5 bases from V and 2 from J; bases not matched to a gene: 10. Germline V gene data show CDR1 as SGHVS and CDR2 as FNYEAQ.

This chain uses TRBV11-3 with TRBJ2-7; TRBD1 agrees at 8 bases. CDR1 SGHNT and CDR2 YENEEA come from the germline V gene. The V gene end was trimmed by 7 bases and the J gene end by 5 bases; junction bases not matched to a gene: 7. The CDR3 has 13 amino acids. CDR3 protein: CASNPDRGNEQYF. In DNA, the CDR3 is TGTGCCAGCAACCCAGACAGGGGAAACGAGCAGTACTTC. The variable domain in full, with the rest retrieved from reference TRBV11-3 and TRBJ2-7, is EAGVVQSPRYKIIEKKQPVAFWCNPISGHNTLYWYLQNLGQGPELLIRYENEEAVDDSQLPKDRFSAERLKGVDSTLKIQPAELGDSAVYLCASNPDRGNEQYFGPGTRLTVT.

This chain links TRBV5-1 with TRBJ1-1; weak D call: TRBD1 (5 bases). There are 13 residues in the CDR3. V was cut by 4 bases and J by 4 bases, with 11 bases left in between. Germline V gene lookup returns CDR1 SGHRS and CDR2 YFSETQ. CDR3 residues: CASSPPGGTEAFF. The CDR3 DNA reads as TGCGCCAGCAGCCCTCCGGGGGGCACTGAAGCTTTCTTT.